The 28 T cell receptor beta chains reported below all come from one sample, sequenced in a study of OX40 agonist ivuxolimab in advanced cancers. TCRdb's table, derived via immunoSEQ multiplex PCR, lists solely in-frame clones and lacks some. The table records about 75,000 clones, roughly nine tenths of them present only once. Sequencing used CD4+ or CD8+ T cells sorted from blood, obtained in a trial of the OX40 agonist ivuxolimab. These receptors originate from an adult with an advanced solid tumor such as melanoma, head and neck, liver or kidney cancer.

V and J are TRBV10-3 and TRBJ1-2, with 9 bases matching TRBD1. V lost 7 bases and J lost 0; bases outside the gene matches: 6. CDR3 length equals 15 residues. CDR1 and CDR2 from the germline V gene are ENHRY and SYGVKD. The CDR3 DNA sequence: TGTGCCATCACGACAGGGGGGAACCCTAACTATGGCTACACCTTC. It translates to CAITTGGNPNYGYTF.

The chain recombines TRBV7-2 with TRBJ1-3; perhaps TRBD1 as D (5 bases). CDR3 size: 15 residues. V gave up 5 bases and J gave up 3 bases, with 14 bases separating them. CDR1 and CDR2 (germline): SGHTA, FQGNSA. The CDR3: CASSLALGVGNTIYF. Here the CDR3 DNA reads TGTGCCAGCAGCCTCGCGTTGGGGGTTGGAAACACCATATATTTT.

J is TRBJ2-1 and V is TRBV10-2, with D maybe TRBD2 (5 bases). Trimming shortened V by 6 bases and J by 8 bases, and 11 bases separated the two germline ends. The CDR3 is made up of 12 amino acids. Per the germline V gene, CDR1 is WSHSY and CDR2 is SAAADI. The CDR3 loop reads CASSAPADEQFF. The DNA for the CDR3 is TGCGCCAGCAGCGCCCCAGCGGATGAGCAGTTCTTC.

The rearrangement uses TRBV5-4 and TRBJ1-2; 7 bases agree with TRBD1. V lost 1 base to trimming and J lost 4 bases; unmatched junction nucleotides: 4. Germline CDR1 SGHNT, CDR2 YYREEE (reference sequence). The CDR3 is 14 amino acids. As DNA, the CDR3 is TGTGCCAGCAGCTTGTTGGGACAGTCCTATGGCTACACCTTC. Translating it yields CASSLLGQSYGYTF.

This clone was found a few times. The genes are TRBV6-1 and TRBJ2-5; the match to TRBD1 covers 8 bases. Germline loops: CDR1 MNHNS, CDR2 SASEGT. The CDR3 is made up of 15 amino acids. Trimming removed 3 bases from V and 2 bases from J; junction bases left unmatched: 5. The CDR3 DNA sequence: TGTGCCAGCAGTGACAGGACAGGGATACAAGAGACCCAGTACTTC. It yields the protein CASSDRTGIQETQYF.

In this sample, this clone turned up a few times. CDR3 DNA sequence: TGTGCCAGTAGTTGGACAGGGGGAAACTATGGCTACACCTTC. It encodes CASSWTGGNYGYTF. The chain employs TRBV19 and TRBJ1-2; 10 nucleotides align to TRBD1. V lost 5 bases, J lost 2 bases, and 2 bases stayed unmatched. In germline, CDR1 is LNHDA, CDR2 SQIVND (reference sequence). This CDR3 contains 14 residues.

The V gene is TRBV2, the J gene TRBJ1-2, with 7 bases that match TRBD1. Per the germline V gene, CDR1 is SNHLY and CDR2 is FYNNEI. With 6 bases clipped from V and 6 bases from J, the junction kept 7 bases outside the gene matches. The CDR3 length is 13 residues. The CDR3 spells CASSSTGLDGYTF. CDR3 sequence (DNA): TGTGCCAGCAGCTCGACAGGGTTGGATGGCTACACCTTC.

The chain carries TRBV11-2 and TRBJ2-7; tentatively, D is TRBD2 (5 bases). This CDR3 comprises 17 residues. Germline CDR1 reads SGHAT; CDR2 reads FQNNGV. V lost 5 bases, J lost 6 bases, and 26 bases lay in between. CDR3 sequence: CASSQMARSAGRVEQYF. CDR3 bases: TGTGCCAGCAGCCAAATGGCCCGTTCGGCGGGTCGGGTCGAGCAGTACTTC.

The rearrangement joins TRBV9 to TRBJ2-7; no clear D gene. The CDR3 sequence is 13 residues long. Between the trimmed V and J ends, which lost 0 bases and 3 bases, there was a span of 7 bases. From germline, CDR1 is SGDLS and CDR2 YYNGEE. The CDR3 sequence is CASSVDPHYEQYF. The CDR3, as DNA: TGTGCCAGCAGCGTAGATCCCCACTACGAGCAGTACTTC.

This chain connects TRBV7-9 to TRBJ2-3; D gene unclear. This CDR3 has 16 amino acids. Germline assignment: CDR1 SEHNR and CDR2 FQNEAQ (reference sequence). V was cut by 3 bases and J by 6 bases, with 19 bases left in between. The CDR3 sequence is CASSLWRGRSPDTQYF. CDR3 bases: TGTGCCAGCAGCTTGTGGCGCGGACGGTCGCCTGATACGCAGTATTTT.

The chain uses TRBV25-1 and TRBJ2-7, with 7 bases matching TRBD2. The CDR3 sequence is 15 residues long. The germline V gene has CDR1 MGHDK and CDR2 SYGVNS. Trimming at V came to 3 bases and at J to 0 bases, leaving 5 bases not matched to a gene. The CDR3 loop is CASSDPGGDSYEQYF. CDR3 bases: TGTGCCAGCAGTGACCCTGGGGGGGACTCCTACGAGCAGTACTTC.

The chain has TRBV5-1 and TRBJ2-5; D is undetermined. Germline CDR1 and CDR2: SGHRS and YFSETQ. V was pared by 2 bases and J by 5 bases, with 10 bases between. This CDR3 is 13 amino acids long. The CDR3 spells CASSFGSSETQYF. CDR3 bases: TGCGCCAGCAGCTTTGGCTCCTCGGAGACCCAGTACTTC.

This clone was found once. The CDR3 DNA reads TGTGCCAGCAGCTTAGGCTGGGAGAATGAGCAGTTCTTC. Translated, it gives CASSLGWENEQFF. The V call is TRBV7-2, the J call TRBJ2-1, with a weak D call TRBD2 (5 bases). Trimming pared 1 base from V and 7 bases from J, leaving 8 bases between. The length of the CDR3 is 13 residues. Per germline, CDR1 SGHTA and CDR2 FQGNSA.

This chain links TRBV10-3 with TRBJ2-7; D is tentatively TRBD1 or TRBD2 (5 bases each). The germline V gene has CDR1 ENHRY and CDR2 SYGVKD. The germline V and J ends were trimmed by 10 bases and 2 bases, with 18 bases remaining between them. The CDR3 is 14 residues long. The CDR3 nucleotides read TGTGCCACCAAGGACCGGGACCAGACCTACGAGCAGTACTTC. It yields the protein CATKDRDQTYEQYF.

The chain employs TRBV5-4 and TRBJ2-1; D remains unclear. Between the trimmed V and J ends, which lost 4 bases and 6 bases, there was a span of 11 bases. The germline V gene encodes CDR1 SGHNT and CDR2 YYREEE (reference sequence). The CDR3 is made up of 13 amino acids. In DNA form, the CDR3 reads TGTGCCAGCAGCAGGGCAGTACGCAATGAGCAGTTCTTC. It encodes CASSRAVRNEQFF. Looking up the rest from reference TRBV5-4 and TRBJ2-1 gives the full variable domain: ETGVTQSPTHLIKTRGQQVTLRCSSQSGHNTVSWYQQALGQGPQFIFQYYREEENGRGNFPPRFSGLQFPNYSSELNVNALELDDSALYLCASSRAVRNEQFFGPGTRLTVL.

The chain is built from TRBV5-1 and TRBJ2-3; 10 bases line up with TRBD2. From germline, CDR1 is SGHRS and CDR2 YFSETQ. V trimming: 4 bases; J trimming: 2 bases; junction bases outside the gene matches: 7. The CDR3 is 16 residues long. The CDR3, as DNA: TGCGCCAGCAGCCCAGGGACTAGCGAAAACACAGATACGCAGTATTTT. Translating it yields CASSPGTSENTDTQYF.

The chain carries TRBV18 and TRBJ2-7, with TRBD2 as a possible D gene (6 bases). The CDR3 has 15 residues. Germline lookup yields CDR1 KGHSH and CDR2 LQKENI. The ends were cut back, 8 bases at V and 2 bases at J, with 19 bases in the middle. This CDR3 reads CASARSSGSTYEQYF. As DNA, the CDR3 is TGTGCCAGCGCACGGAGTAGCGGTTCTACCTACGAGCAGTACTTC. The complete variable domain, with remaining parts taken from reference TRBV18 and TRBJ2-7, reads NAGVMQNPRHLVRRRGQEARLRCSPMKGHSHVYWYRQLPEEGLKFMVYLQKENIIDESGMPKERFSAEFPKEGPSILRIQQVVRGDSAAYFCASARSSGSTYEQYFGPGTRLTVT.

The chain couples TRBV5-1 to TRBJ2-7, with D maybe TRBD2 (5 bases). Trimming took off 4 bases at V and 6 bases at J, with 20 bases between the two ends. The CDR3 contains 15 residues. Per the germline V gene, CDR1 is SGHRS and CDR2 is YFSETQ. CDR3 region: CASSALSGVDGEQYF. DNA of the CDR3: TGCGCCAGCAGCGCCCTTTCCGGGGTCGACGGCGAGCAGTACTTC.

The chain employs TRBV6-5 and TRBJ1-4, with no clear D. From germline, CDR1 is MNHEY and CDR2 SVGAGI. V was shortened by 2 bases and J by 8 bases, with 9 bases between the two germline ends. This CDR3 has 13 amino acids. CDR3 protein: CASSYSGDEKLFF. CDR3 nucleotide sequence: TGTGCCAGCAGTTACAGCGGTGACGAAAAACTGTTTTTT.

The rearrangement links TRBV19 to TRBJ2-1; 9 positions match TRBD1. CDR1 and CDR2 from the germline V gene are LNHDA and SQIVND (reference sequence). V gave up 4 bases and J gave up 9 bases; unmatched junction bases: 10. The CDR3 spans 15 residues. CDR3 coding DNA: TGTGCCAGTAGTACGGTCGGGACAGGGCCAATTGAGCAGTTCTTC. It yields the protein CASSTVGTGPIEQFF.

The chain recombines TRBV9 with TRBJ1-5; a possible D gene is TRBD1 (6 bases). V was trimmed by 5 bases and J by 3 bases, leaving 15 bases between them. Germline-derived CDR1 and CDR2 are SGDLS and YYNGEE. The CDR3 loop spans 15 amino acids. The CDR3 DNA reads TGTGCCAGCAGTAGGGACATGGCGTTCAATCAGCCCCAGCATTTT. The encoded protein is CASSRDMAFNQPQHF.

The chain employs TRBV2 and TRBJ2-5; D gene uncertain. CDR1 is SNHLY, CDR2 FYNNEI, per germline. The CDR3 runs to 13 residues. Trimming took 1 base from V and 2 from J, leaving 5 bases between them. CDR3 sequence: CASSEEAQETQYF. CDR3 in DNA: TGTGCCAGCAGTGAAGAAGCTCAAGAGACCCAGTACTTC.

This CDR3 is CASSPQENYGYTF. The CDR3 bases are TGTGCCAGCAGCCCTCAGGAAAACTATGGCTACACCTTC. The chain uses TRBV9 and TRBJ1-2; D is ambiguous. Germline values: CDR1 SGDLS, CDR2 YYNGEE. The germline V and J ends were trimmed by 4 bases and 2 bases, with 9 bases remaining between them. CDR3 length: 13 residues.

The chain links TRBV6-1 to TRBJ2-7; D unresolved. The CDR3 runs 11 residues. V lost 6 bases and J lost 1, with 4 bases in between. Per the germline V gene, CDR1 is MNHNS and CDR2 is SASEGT. CDR3 amino acids: CASRGSYEQYF. CDR3 nucleotide sequence: TGTGCCAGCAGGGGGTCCTACGAGCAGTACTTC.

The DNA of the CDR3 is TGTGCCAGCAGTTTATATGGGACAGGGCCCACTGAAGCTTTCTTT. Its protein is CASSLYGTGPTEAFF. The V gene is TRBV28, the J gene TRBJ1-1, with 9 nucleotides matching TRBD1. The germline V gene has CDR1 MDHEN and CDR2 SYDVKM. Unmatched junction bases numbered 4, after V lost 1 base and J lost 4 bases. CDR3 size: 15 residues.

This chain connects TRBV19 to TRBJ2-2, with 9 bases fitting TRBD1. In germline, CDR1 is LNHDA, CDR2 SQIVND (reference sequence). The CDR3 extends over 15 amino acids. Losses at the gene ends were 8 bases for V and 3 bases for J; bases not matched to a gene: 7. CDR3 residues: CASSARDRDTGELFF. Written as DNA, the CDR3 is TGTGCCAGTTCCGCCCGGGACAGGGACACCGGGGAGCTGTTTTTT.

The V gene is TRBV4-1, the J gene TRBJ1-5; no definite D call. Looked up from germline, CDR1 is MGHRA and CDR2 is YSYEKL. The CDR3 loop spans 14 amino acids. Trimming took 6 bases from V and 5 from J, leaving 14 bases between them. CDR3 in DNA: TGCGCCAGCAGTTCCATCCCATCCCATCAGCCCCAGCATTTT. Protein: CASSSIPSHQPQHF.

The chain joins TRBV7-9 to TRBJ1-1; D is ambiguous. The V gene lost 3 bases and the J gene lost 1 base, with 18 bases spanning the gap. CDR3 size: 17 residues. Germline V CDR1 and CDR2: SEHNR, FQNEAQ (reference sequence). The CDR3 region has the DNA TGTGCCAGCAGCTTCGGGCGGGGTCAAGGGAGGAACACTGAAGCTTTCTTT. As protein: CASSFGRGQGRNTEAFF.